This T cell receptor (beta chain) was captured by sequencing in a study of blood T cell repertoires in COVID-19. Background on the study: Samples of COVID-19 (acute and convalescent) were obtained from the United States, Italy and Spain. Nucleic acid was either cDNA or gDNA, and it came from T cells, B-cell-depleted T cells, or PBMCs.

Clones were read by immunoSEQ multiplex PCR, and TCRdb kept only the in-frame ones, dropping some. The data hold 350,000 to 500,000 clones, with approximately 90% observed a single time. CDR3 length: 17 residues. Trimming removed 4 bases at V and 5 bases at J, with 21 bases between. The germline gives CDR1 LGHDT, CDR2 YNNKEL (reference sequence). The age range of participants was 18 to 89 years, with residence in some 25 US areas. Exposed enrollees encountered a COVID-19 case at some point within 2 weeks before study entry. Sequenced material: PBMCs or T cells enriched from blood (not recorded which). The sequence derives from a woman aged 18-29 years who had been exposed to COVID-19. This chain uses TRBV3-1 (or the pseudogene TRBV3-2) with TRBJ1-5, with no clear D. The DNA for the CDR3 is TGTGCCAGCAGCCCAAACCCTGGGTCAGGCGGGGATCAGCCCCAGCATTTT. It translates to CASSPNPGSGGDQPQHF.